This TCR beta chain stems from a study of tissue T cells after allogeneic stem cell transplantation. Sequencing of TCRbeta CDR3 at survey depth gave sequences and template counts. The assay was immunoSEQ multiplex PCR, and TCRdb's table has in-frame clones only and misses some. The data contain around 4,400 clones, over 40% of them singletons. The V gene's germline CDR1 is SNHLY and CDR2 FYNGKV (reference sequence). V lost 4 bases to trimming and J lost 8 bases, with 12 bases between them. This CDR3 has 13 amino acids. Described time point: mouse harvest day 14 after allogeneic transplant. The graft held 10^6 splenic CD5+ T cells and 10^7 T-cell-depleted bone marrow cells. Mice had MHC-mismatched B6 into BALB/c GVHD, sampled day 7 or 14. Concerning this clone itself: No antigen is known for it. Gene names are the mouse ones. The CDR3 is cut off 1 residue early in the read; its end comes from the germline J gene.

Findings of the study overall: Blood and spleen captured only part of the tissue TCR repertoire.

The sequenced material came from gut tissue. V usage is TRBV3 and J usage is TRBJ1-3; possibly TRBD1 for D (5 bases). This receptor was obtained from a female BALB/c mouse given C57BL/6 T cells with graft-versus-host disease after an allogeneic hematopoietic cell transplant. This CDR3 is CASSSEGPHTLYF. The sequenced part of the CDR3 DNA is TGTGCCAGCAGCTCAGAGGGACCCCATACGCTCTAT.